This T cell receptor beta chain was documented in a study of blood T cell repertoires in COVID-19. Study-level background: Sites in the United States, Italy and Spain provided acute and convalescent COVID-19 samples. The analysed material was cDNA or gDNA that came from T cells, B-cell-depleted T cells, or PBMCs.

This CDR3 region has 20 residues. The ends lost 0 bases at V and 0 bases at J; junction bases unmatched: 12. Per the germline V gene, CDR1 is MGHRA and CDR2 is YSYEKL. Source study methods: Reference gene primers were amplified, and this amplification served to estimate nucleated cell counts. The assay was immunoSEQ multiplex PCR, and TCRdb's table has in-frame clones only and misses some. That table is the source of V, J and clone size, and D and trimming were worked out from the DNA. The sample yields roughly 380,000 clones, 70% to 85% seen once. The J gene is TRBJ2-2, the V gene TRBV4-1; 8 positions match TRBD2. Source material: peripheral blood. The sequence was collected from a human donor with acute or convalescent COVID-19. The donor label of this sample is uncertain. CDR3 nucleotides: TGCGCCAGCAGCCAAGATATTAGGTCTGCGGGACTAGCGAACACCGGGGAGCTGTTTTTT. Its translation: CASSQDIRSAGLANTGELFF.